This passage covers 11 T cell receptor beta chains from one sample sequenced in a study of Ad26.COV2.S vaccination and SARS-CoV-2 variants. Method: immunoSEQ multiplex PCR; TCRdb's copy keeps in-frame clones and lacks some. Of around 310,000 clones listed, 90% were seen once; the top ten hold approximately 5%. Regarding treatment: some 19 received Ad26.COV2.S at low or high dose, single or two shots; five or six received placebo; per-sample allocation not given. Day 63 after the first injection of vaccine or placebo was the sampling time. Specimen: peripheral blood, collected in a trial of Ad26.COV2.S vaccine versus placebo. These receptors all come from a person aged 18-65 years who received the Ad26.COV2.S COVID-19 vaccine or a placebo.

This CDR3 reads CASSLSNLYEQYV. The CDR3 DNA is TGTGCCAGCAGTTTGTCAAACTTGTACGAGCAGTACGTC. V is TRBV12-3 or TRBV12-4 and J is TRBJ2-7; D is unresolved. Trimming took off 3 bases at V and 4 bases at J, with 10 bases between the two ends. The CDR3 length is 13 residues.

The rearrangement joins TRBV9 to TRBJ2-5, with 8 bases matching TRBD1. Germline-derived CDR1 and CDR2 are SGDLS and YYNGEE. This CDR3 is built from 14 residues. Unmatched junction bases numbered 6, after V lost 3 bases and J lost 5 bases. The CDR3 bases are TGTGCCAGCAGCGCCCGACAGGGGTCGGAGACCCAGTACTTC. It is translated as CASSARQGSETQYF.

This rearrangement joins TRBV12-3 or TRBV12-4 to TRBJ2-2; no clear D. V lost 4 bases and J 3 bases, leaving 3 bases between the germline ends. The CDR3 totals 12 residues. CDR3 protein: CASSYHTGELFF. The CDR3 DNA sequence: TGTGCCAGCAGTTACCACACCGGGGAGCTGTTTTTT.

The V gene is TRBV9, the J gene TRBJ1-2, with D possibly matching TRBD1 (5 bases). The CDR3 runs 16 residues. Germline V CDR1 and CDR2: SGDLS, YYNGEE. V dropped 4 bases and J dropped 0 bases, with 16 bases sitting between them. The CDR3, as DNA: TGTGCCAGCAGCCCCTGGGGACTGACTTCTAACTATGGCTACACCTTC. This encodes CASSPWGLTSNYGYTF. The entire variable domain, with the rest obtained from reference TRBV9 and TRBJ1-2, is as follows: DSGVTQTPKHLITATGQRVTLRCSPRSGDLSVYWYQQSLDQGLQFLIQYYNGEERAKGNILERFSAQQFPDLHSELNLSSLELGDSALYFCASSPWGLTSNYGYTFGSGTRLTVV.

The chain combines TRBV6-6 with TRBJ2-1; D is ambiguous. Germline V gene lookup returns CDR1 MNHNY and CDR2 SVGAGI (reference sequence). Trimming pared 4 bases from V and 10 bases from J, leaving 14 bases between. The CDR3 totals 13 residues. The CDR3 bases are TGTGCCAGCAGTTCCACACTCCTTGGGGAGCAGTTCTTC. It translates to CASSSTLLGEQFF.

The V gene is TRBV29-1, the J gene TRBJ1-4, with D unclear. This CDR3 is 13 amino acids long. Trimming cost V 6 bases and J 0 bases, with 8 bases left between them. Germline V CDR1 and CDR2: SQVTM, ANQGSEA. The CDR3 region is CSVLTSTNEKLFF. For the CDR3, the DNA is TGCAGCGTACTCACGTCAACTAATGAAAAACTGTTTTTT.

This chain connects TRBV9 to TRBJ2-1, with 11 bases lining up with TRBD1. CDR1 and CDR2 (germline): SGDLS, YYNGEE. The V and J ends lost 5 bases and 4 bases, in that order; junction bases with no gene match: 2. This CDR3 is built from 14 residues. The CDR3 DNA follows: TGTGCCAGCAGAGGACAGGGGGCATACAATGAGCAGTTCTTC. Protein sequence: CASRGQGAYNEQFF.

J is TRBJ1-1 and V is TRBV28; D not resolved. CDR1 and CDR2 from the germline V gene are MDHEN and SYDVKM. Trimming took 5 bases from V and 1 from J, leaving 8 bases between them. The CDR3 has 13 residues. The CDR3 DNA is TGTGCCAGCAGTCCCCAGCCGAACACTGAAGCTTTCTTT. Translation gives CASSPQPNTEAFF.

J is TRBJ2-3 and V is TRBV29-1; 14 nucleotides agree with TRBD2. V lost 2 bases to trimming and J lost 2 bases; unmatched junction nucleotides: 6. CDR1 and CDR2 (germline): SQVTM, ANQGSEA. The CDR3 length is 17 residues. Here the CDR3 reads CSVEPGTSGGSTDTQYF. The DNA for the CDR3 is TGCAGCGTTGAACCCGGGACTAGCGGGGGATCCACAGATACGCAGTATTTT.

This clone was picked up one time. The chain recombines TRBV4-1 with TRBJ2-1; D is perhaps TRBD1 (6 bases). Germline V gene sequence: CDR1 MGHRA, CDR2 YSYEKL. V was clipped by 4 bases and J by 8 bases, with 24 bases between them. There are 17 residues in the CDR3. The CDR3: CASSPLASQGLLDEQFF. DNA of the CDR3: TGCGCCAGCAGCCCCCTAGCATCACAGGGCCTTTTGGATGAGCAGTTCTTC.

This chain connects TRBV27 to TRBJ1-2, with TRBD1 as a possible D gene (6 bases). The germline gives CDR1 MNHEY, CDR2 SMNVEV (reference sequence). The CDR3 is made up of 12 amino acids. V was pared by 6 bases and J by 7 bases, with 12 bases between. The CDR3 DNA is TGTGCCAGCAGCGACAGAGGGGGTGGCTACACCTTC. It specifies CASSDRGGGYTF.